Below are 20 T cell receptor beta chains sequenced from a single sample in a study of cytomegalovirus exposure and HLA in healthy donors. The PCR had 60 Vbeta and 13 Jbeta primers. The method was immunoSEQ multiplex PCR; TCRdb's version includes in-frame clones alone and lacks a portion of them. The profile shows roughly 99,000 clones, roughly three quarters of them singletons. Sequenced material: PBMCs. The receptors were gathered from a man aged 18-30 years in good health and CMV-seronegative.

The CDR3 coding sequence is TGTGCCAGCAGCGTACTAGCGGGGGGCTACGAGCAGTACTTC. Translation: CASSVLAGGYEQYF. The V call is TRBV9, the J call TRBJ2-7, with 11 bases fitting TRBD2. CDR1 and CDR2 from the germline V gene are SGDLS and YYNGEE. J was trimmed by 3 bases and V by 1 base; bases with no gene match: 0. The CDR3 is 14 residues long.

The CDR3 protein is CASSTPLGLGSHRNEQFF. CDR3 DNA sequence: TGTGCCAGTAGTACCCCTCTGGGTTTAGGGAGCCACCGCAATGAGCAGTTCTTC. The V and J genes are TRBV19 and TRBJ2-1; a possible D gene is TRBD2 (5 bases). In germline, CDR1 is LNHDA, CDR2 SQIVND (reference sequence). This CDR3 has 18 amino acids. The V end was cut by 4 bases, the J end by 6 bases, with 25 bases between.

The chain has TRBV4-3 and TRBJ2-3, with TRBD1 matching over 9 bases. This CDR3 is built from 14 residues. J gave up 3 bases and V 4 bases, and 2 bases lay outside the gene matches. Germline V gene lookup returns CDR1 LGHNA and CDR2 YSLEER. This chain's CDR3 is CASSPGQGTDTQYF. The CDR3 coding sequence is TGCGCCAGCAGCCCCGGACAGGGGACAGATACGCAGTATTTT.

V and J are TRBV2 and TRBJ2-3; tentative D call: TRBD2 (6 bases). There are 15 residues in the CDR3. V lost 4 bases and J 4 bases, leaving 15 bases between the germline ends. Per the germline V gene, CDR1 is SNHLY and CDR2 is FYNNEI. The CDR3 DNA reads as TGTGCCAGCAGTGTGGAGGGCCGGGGACCAGATACGCAGTATTTT. This codes for CASSVEGRGPDTQYF.

The gene calls are TRBV11-2 and TRBJ2-7, with D possibly matching TRBD2 (5 bases). V shed 6 bases and J shed 3 bases, with 18 bases lying between them. The CDR3 sequence is 15 residues long. Germline lookup yields CDR1 SGHAT and CDR2 FQNNGV. In nucleotides, the CDR3 is TGTGCCAGCAGATCCTTTGTGGGCGGAGGCTACGAGCAGTACTTC. It specifies CASRSFVGGGYEQYF. Full variable domain (remainder filled in from reference TRBV11-2 and TRBJ2-7): EAGVAQSPRYKIIEKRQSVAFWCNPISGHATLYWYQQILGQGPKLLIQFQNNGVVDDSQLPKDRFSAERLKGVDSTLKIQPAKLEDSAVYLCASRSFVGGGYEQYFGPGTRLTVT.

The chain links TRBV19 to TRBJ1-5; no clear D gene. Per the germline V gene, CDR1 is LNHDA and CDR2 is SQIVND (reference sequence). This CDR3 has 15 residues. V was shortened by 3 bases and J by 5 bases, with 14 bases between the two germline ends. CDR3 loop: CASSITGSRHQPQHF. CDR3 DNA: TGTGCCAGTAGTATTACCGGGAGCAGACATCAGCCCCAGCATTTT.

The gene calls are TRBV16 and TRBJ1-1, with D maybe TRBD1 (5 bases). Trimming cost V 1 base and J 0 bases, with 12 bases left between them. Looked up from germline, CDR1 is KGHSY and CDR2 is FQNENV. The CDR3 has 16 amino acids. The CDR3 spells CASSQYGQGLNTEAFF. CDR3 bases: TGTGCCAGCAGCCAATACGGTCAGGGATTGAACACTGAAGCTTTCTTT.

This clone showed up just once. V is TRBV29-1 and J is TRBJ2-1; 10 bases are a match to TRBD1. This CDR3 contains 14 residues. J was trimmed by 4 bases and V by 1 base; bases with no gene match: 1. The germline V gene encodes CDR1 SQVTM and CDR2 ANQGSEA. For the CDR3, the DNA is TGCAGCGTTGAAGGGACAGGGGGATACAATGAGCAGTTCTTC. The encoded protein is CSVEGTGGYNEQFF.

The chain links TRBV19 to TRBJ1-5, with D possibly matching TRBD1 (6 bases). This CDR3 is built from 14 residues. V lost 10 bases and J 0 bases, leaving 13 bases between the germline ends. Germline-derived CDR1 and CDR2 are LNHDA and SQIVND (reference sequence). The chain's CDR3 is CATLKGHSNQPQHF. DNA for the CDR3: TGTGCCACCCTTAAGGGACATAGCAATCAGCCCCAGCATTTT.

The chain combines TRBV28 with TRBJ2-1; possibly TRBD2 for D (7 bases). V dropped 2 bases and J dropped 3 bases, with 17 bases sitting between them. The CDR3 runs 17 residues. CDR1 MDHEN and CDR2 SYDVKM come from the germline V gene. The chain's CDR3 is CASSLGGGLALYNEQFF. DNA for the CDR3: TGTGCCAGCAGTTTAGGGGGGGGGCTAGCTCTCTACAATGAGCAGTTCTTC.

This clone was observed once. The chain couples TRBV6-5 to TRBJ2-1; perhaps TRBD2 as D (6 bases). V gave up 5 bases and J gave up 8 bases, with 13 bases separating them. The germline V gene has CDR1 MNHEY and CDR2 SVGAGI. CDR3 length: 13 amino acids. The CDR3 reads CASSPGLGYEQFF. CDR3 in DNA: TGTGCCAGCAGTCCGGGACTTGGGTATGAGCAGTTCTTC.

The chain's CDR3 is CASSTGTGEAGELFF. The CDR3 nucleotides read TGTGCCAGCAGCACCGGGACAGGGGAAGCCGGGGAGCTGTTTTTT. The V gene is TRBV7-9, the J gene TRBJ2-2, with 10 bases fitting TRBD1. This CDR3 comprises 15 residues. V shed 5 bases, J shed 6 bases, and the junction held 6 bases outside the gene matches. Germline CDR1 is SEHNR and CDR2 is FQNEAQ (reference sequence).

V is TRBV7-8 and J is TRBJ1-1, with D possibly TRBD1 on 6 matching bases. CDR1 is SGHVS and CDR2 is FQNEAQ in the germline V gene. This CDR3 is built from 18 residues. V shed 3 bases and J shed 0 bases, with 20 bases lying between them. For the CDR3, the DNA is TGTGCCAGCAGCTTGCCCCTTAGGAAGGACAGTTTGAACACTGAAGCTTTCTTT. This sequence encodes CASSLPLRKDSLNTEAFF.

The chain carries TRBV19 and TRBJ2-5; 11 bases are a match to TRBD2. This CDR3 comprises 15 residues. The trim removed 8 bases at V and 1 base at J, leaving 6 bases unmatched. CDR1 and CDR2 from the germline V gene are LNHDA and SQIVND (reference sequence). CDR3 in DNA: TGTGCCAGTGGGCCCCTAGCGGGGGGCCAAGAGACCCAGTACTTC. Its protein is CASGPLAGGQETQYF.

The rearrangement uses TRBV19 and TRBJ2-1; 16 bases agree with TRBD2. Per germline, CDR1 LNHDA and CDR2 SQIVND (reference sequence). The CDR3 runs to 17 residues. V trimming: 2 bases; J trimming: 7 bases; junction bases outside the gene matches: 5. The CDR3 DNA is TGTGCCAGTAGTATAAAAGGGACTAGCGGGGGGGGTAATGAGCAGTTCTTC. Translating gives CASSIKGTSGGGNEQFF. Full variable domain (missing parts from reference TRBV19 and TRBJ2-1): DGGITQSPKYLFRKEGQNVTLSCEQNLNHDAMYWYRQDPGQGLRLIYYSQIVNDFQKGDIAEGYSVSREKKESFPLTVTSAQKNPTAFYLCASSIKGTSGGGNEQFFGPGTRLTVL.

This chain connects TRBV9 to TRBJ2-1, with D maybe TRBD2 (6 bases). Germline V gives CDR1 SGDLS, CDR2 YYNGEE. This CDR3 is 14 amino acids long. V gave up 3 bases and J gave up 8 bases, with 15 bases separating them. CDR3 protein: CASSGGGSLDEQFF. As DNA, the CDR3 is TGTGCCAGCAGCGGAGGAGGGTCGCTCGATGAGCAGTTCTTC.

In its sample, this clone was seen once. The chain has TRBV6-6 and TRBJ2-5, with 7 nucleotides matching TRBD2. V shed 5 bases and J 5 bases; nucleotides not matched to a gene: 2. This CDR3 has 12 residues. Germline loops: CDR1 MNHNY, CDR2 SVGAGI (reference sequence). Here the CDR3 DNA reads TGTGCCAGCAGTGTGGGGGGGGAGACCCAGTACTTC. Translation gives CASSVGGETQYF.

This clone appeared a few times. The chain has TRBV29-1 and TRBJ2-2; D perhaps matches TRBD2 (6 bases). Germline CDR1 SQVTM, CDR2 ANQGSEA. V lost 6 bases to trimming and J lost 6 bases, with 14 bases between them. This CDR3 is 13 amino acids long. The CDR3 is CSVQTWGAGELFF. The CDR3 nucleotides are TGCAGCGTCCAAACTTGGGGGGCCGGGGAGCTGTTTTTT.

This chain joins TRBV2 and TRBJ1-5, with D unclear. CDR1 and CDR2 from the germline V gene are SNHLY and FYNNEI. V was clipped by 0 bases and J by 2 bases, with 8 bases between them. This CDR3 contains 15 residues. CDR3 amino acids: CASSEAGNGNQPQHF. The CDR3 nucleotides are TGTGCCAGCAGTGAAGCCGGGAATGGCAATCAGCCCCAGCATTTT.

The rearrangement joins TRBV13 to TRBJ2-5; D is unresolved. Matching the DNA end better, TRBJ2-7 makes the J call doubtful. This CDR3 has 13 residues. CDR1 is PRHDT and CDR2 is FYEKMQ in the germline V gene (reference sequence). CDR3 protein: CASSLGSTYEQYF. The CDR3 bases are TGTGCCAGCAGCTTGGGCAGTACCTACGAGCAGTACTTC.